This T cell receptor beta chain was identified in a study of cytomegalovirus exposure and HLA in healthy donors. Turning to the study itself: As released early, the data held about 85 million unique TCRs from HLA-typed donors.

Primers: 60 Vbeta forward and 13 Jbeta reverse. Original data processing: Approximately 11 million shared chains were among the approximately 76 million unique TCR beta chains that a later analysis counted. Assay: immunoSEQ multiplex PCR; the TCRdb copy retains only in-frame clones and omits some. The DNA gave D and trimming, while V, J and clone size come from that table. Of fewer than 70,000 clones in the sample, roughly 74% were seen once. Germline CDR1 reads DFQATT; CDR2 reads SNEGSKA (reference sequence). This CDR3 region has 11 residues. V lost 4 bases, J lost 5 bases, and 8 bases lay in between.

Sample: PBMCs. The chain carries TRBV20-1 and TRBJ2-5, with no clear D. The receptor comes from a woman aged 55-69 years in good health and CMV-seropositive. CDR3 in DNA: TGCAGTGCTAACCCCTACGAGACCCAGTACTTC. Protein: CSANPYETQYF.